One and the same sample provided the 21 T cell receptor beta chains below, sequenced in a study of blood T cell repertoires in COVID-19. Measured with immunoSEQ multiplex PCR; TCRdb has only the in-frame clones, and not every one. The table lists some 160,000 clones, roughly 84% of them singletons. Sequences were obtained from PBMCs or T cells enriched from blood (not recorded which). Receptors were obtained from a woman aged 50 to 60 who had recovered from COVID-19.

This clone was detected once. The CDR3 sequence: CASSLRDRGRDGYTF. CDR3 bases: TGTGCCAGCAGCTTAAGGGACAGGGGGCGCGATGGCTACACCTTC. This rearrangement joins TRBV7-8 to TRBJ1-2; 12 bases fit TRBD1. CDR1 and CDR2 from the germline V gene are SGHVS and FQNEAQ. After removal of 2 bases from V and 6 bases from J, the junction contained 4 bases not matched to a gene. The CDR3 runs 15 residues. Together with reference TRBV7-8 and TRBJ1-2, the CDR3 gives the full variable domain: GAGVSQSPRYKVAKRGQDVALRCDPISGHVSLFWYQQALGQGPEFLTYFQNEAQLDKSGLPSDRFFAERPEGSVSTLKIQRTQQEDSAVYLCASSLRDRGRDGYTFGSGTRLTVV.

CDR3 in DNA: TGTGCTAGTGGTTTGGCCAGCGGGAGGGGCACCGGGGAGCTGTTTTTT. This sequence encodes CASGLASGRGTGELFF. The chain employs TRBV12-5 and TRBJ2-2, with 10 bases that match TRBD2. CDR1 and CDR2 (germline): LGHNT, FRNRAP. The J segment lost 4 bases and the V segment lost 1 base, leaving 3 bases of the junction unmatched. The length of the CDR3 is 16 residues.

The CDR3 DNA sequence: TGTGCCAGCCGGGACAGGGGGCAACTAGCGAACACCGGGGAGCTGTTTTTT. Protein product: CASRDRGQLANTGELFF. V usage is TRBV19 and J usage is TRBJ2-2; TRBD1 aligns across 12 bases. Trimming cost V 9 bases and J 0 bases; bases outside gene matches: 8. CDR1 and CDR2 (germline): LNHDA, SQIVND (reference sequence). The CDR3 is made up of 17 amino acids.

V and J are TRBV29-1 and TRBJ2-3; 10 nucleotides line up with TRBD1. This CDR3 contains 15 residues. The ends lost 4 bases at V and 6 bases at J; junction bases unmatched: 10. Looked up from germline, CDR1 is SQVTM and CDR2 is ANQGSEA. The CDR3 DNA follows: TGCAGCGTTGTAAGGAGGGGGACAGGGGTGGATACGCAGTATTTT. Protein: CSVVRRGTGVDTQYF.

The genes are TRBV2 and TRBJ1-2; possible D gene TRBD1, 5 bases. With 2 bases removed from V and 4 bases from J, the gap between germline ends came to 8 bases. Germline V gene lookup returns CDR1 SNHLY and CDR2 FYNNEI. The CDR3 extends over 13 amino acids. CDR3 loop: CASSERGIYGYTF. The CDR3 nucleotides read TGTGCCAGCAGTGAACGGGGGATCTATGGCTACACCTTC.

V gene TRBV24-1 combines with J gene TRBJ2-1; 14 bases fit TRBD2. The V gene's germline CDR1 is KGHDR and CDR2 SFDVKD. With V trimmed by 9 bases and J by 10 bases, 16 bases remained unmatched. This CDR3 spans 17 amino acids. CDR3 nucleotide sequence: TGTGCCACCGACGGGACTAGCGGGAGCTCTTTGGTACGGGAGCAGTTCTTC. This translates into CATDGTSGSSLVREQFF.

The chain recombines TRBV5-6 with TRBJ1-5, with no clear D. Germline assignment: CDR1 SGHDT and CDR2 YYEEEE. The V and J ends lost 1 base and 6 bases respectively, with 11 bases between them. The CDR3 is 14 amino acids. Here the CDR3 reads CASSLRAGRQPQHF. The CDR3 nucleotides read TGTGCCAGCAGCTTGCGTGCAGGTCGTCAGCCCCAGCATTTT.

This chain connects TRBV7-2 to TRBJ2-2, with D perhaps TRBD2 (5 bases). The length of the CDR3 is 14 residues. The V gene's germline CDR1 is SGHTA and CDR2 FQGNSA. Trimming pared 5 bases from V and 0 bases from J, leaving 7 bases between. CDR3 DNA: TGTGCCAGCAGCGGACTGGCGAACACCGGGGAGCTGTTTTTT. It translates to CASSGLANTGELFF.

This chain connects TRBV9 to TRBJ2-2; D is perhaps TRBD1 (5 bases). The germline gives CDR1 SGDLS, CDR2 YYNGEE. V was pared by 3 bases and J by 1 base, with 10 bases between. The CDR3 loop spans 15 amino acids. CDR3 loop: CASSETERNTGELFF. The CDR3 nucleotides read TGTGCCAGCAGCGAGACAGAGCGGAACACCGGGGAGCTGTTTTTT.

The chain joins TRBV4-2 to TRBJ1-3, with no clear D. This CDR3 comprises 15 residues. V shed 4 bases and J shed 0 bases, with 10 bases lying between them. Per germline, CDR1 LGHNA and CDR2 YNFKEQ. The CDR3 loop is CASSRTIGSGNTIYF. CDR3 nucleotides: TGTGCCAGCAGCCGGACTATTGGCTCTGGAAACACCATATATTTT.

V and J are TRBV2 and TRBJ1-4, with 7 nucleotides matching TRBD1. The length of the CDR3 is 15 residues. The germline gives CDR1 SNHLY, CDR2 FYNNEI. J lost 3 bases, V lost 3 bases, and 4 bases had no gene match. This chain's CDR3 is CASSEGTDSNEKLFF. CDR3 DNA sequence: TGTGCCAGCAGTGAGGGGACAGACTCTAATGAAAAACTGTTTTTT.

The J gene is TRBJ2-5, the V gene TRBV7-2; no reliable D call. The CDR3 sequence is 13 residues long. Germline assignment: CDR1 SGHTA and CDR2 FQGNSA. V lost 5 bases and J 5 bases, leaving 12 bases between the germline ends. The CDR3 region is CASSPRYGETQYF. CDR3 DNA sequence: TGTGCCAGCAGCCCGAGGTATGGCGAGACCCAGTACTTC.

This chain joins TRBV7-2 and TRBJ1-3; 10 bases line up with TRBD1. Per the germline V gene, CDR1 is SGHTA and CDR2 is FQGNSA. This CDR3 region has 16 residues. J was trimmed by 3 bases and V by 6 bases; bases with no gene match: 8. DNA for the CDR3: TGTGCCAGCAGTCATAGGACAGGGGGGGTTGGAAACACCATATATTTT. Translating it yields CASSHRTGGVGNTIYF.

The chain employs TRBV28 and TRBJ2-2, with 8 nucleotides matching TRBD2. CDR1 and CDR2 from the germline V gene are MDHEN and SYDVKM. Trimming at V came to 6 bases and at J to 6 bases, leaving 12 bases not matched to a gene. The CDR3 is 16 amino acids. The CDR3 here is CASSPHRAGDPGELFF. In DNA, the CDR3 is TGTGCCAGCAGCCCGCATAGAGCGGGAGATCCCGGGGAGCTGTTTTTT.

CDR3 amino acids: CASTPRTGEVGYTF. CDR3 coding DNA: TGTGCCAGTACCCCTAGGACAGGGGAGGTCGGCTACACCTTC. The chain carries TRBV19 and TRBJ1-2; 9 bases match TRBD1. The germline CDR1 and CDR2 sequences are LNHDA and SQIVND (reference sequence). V was clipped by 7 bases and J by 8 bases; unmatched bases: 11. The CDR3 spans 14 residues.

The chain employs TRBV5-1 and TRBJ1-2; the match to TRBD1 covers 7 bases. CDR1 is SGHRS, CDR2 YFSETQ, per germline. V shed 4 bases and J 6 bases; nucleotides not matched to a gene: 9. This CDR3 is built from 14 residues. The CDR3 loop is CASSRGTERNGYTF. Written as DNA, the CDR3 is TGCGCCAGCAGCCGAGGGACAGAACGGAATGGCTACACCTTC.

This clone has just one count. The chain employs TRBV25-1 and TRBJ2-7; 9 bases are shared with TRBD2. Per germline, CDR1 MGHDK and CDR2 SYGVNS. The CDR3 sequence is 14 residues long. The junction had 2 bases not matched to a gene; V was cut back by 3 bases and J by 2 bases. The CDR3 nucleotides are TGTGCCAGCAGTGACTTAGCGGGGGCCTACGAGCAGTACTTC. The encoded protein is CASSDLAGAYEQYF.

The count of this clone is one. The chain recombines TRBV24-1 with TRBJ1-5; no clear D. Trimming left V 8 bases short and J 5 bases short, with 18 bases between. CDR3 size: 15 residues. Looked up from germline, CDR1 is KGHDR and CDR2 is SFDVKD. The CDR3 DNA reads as TGTGCCACCATCCGGACTGTATCAGACCATCAGCCCCAGCATTTT. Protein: CATIRTVSDHQPQHF.

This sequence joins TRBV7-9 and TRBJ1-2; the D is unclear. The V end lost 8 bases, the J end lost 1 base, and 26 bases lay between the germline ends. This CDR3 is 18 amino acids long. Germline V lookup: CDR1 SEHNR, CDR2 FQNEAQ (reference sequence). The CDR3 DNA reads TGTGCCAGCCGCCGGGATGACTTAAGGAAGGCCCATAACTATGGCTACACCTTC. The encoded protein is CASRRDDLRKAHNYGYTF.

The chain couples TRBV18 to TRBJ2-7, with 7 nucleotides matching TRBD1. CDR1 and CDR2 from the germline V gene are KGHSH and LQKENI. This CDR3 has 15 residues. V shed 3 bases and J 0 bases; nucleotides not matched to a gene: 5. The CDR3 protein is CASSPEGTASYEQYF. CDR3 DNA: TGTGCCAGCTCACCGGAAGGGACAGCCTCCTACGAGCAGTACTTC.

The CDR3 spells CASSQQGVNTEAFF. DNA of the CDR3: TGTGCCAGCAGCCAACAGGGGGTGAACACTGAAGCTTTCTTT. The V and J genes are TRBV3-1 (or the pseudogene TRBV3-2) and TRBJ1-1; 7 bases match TRBD1. Germline V CDR1 and CDR2: LGHDT, YNNKEL (reference sequence). CDR3 length equals 14 residues. V lost 2 bases to trimming and J lost 0 bases; unmatched junction nucleotides: 0.